This T cell receptor (beta chain) was obtained from a study of T cells in Graves' hyperthyroidism and ophthalmopathy. The CDR3 regions of TCR beta were amplified from RNA transcripts. A first-round RT-PCR of the TCR CDR3 used the HTBI primer set. TCRdb re-called the multiplex PCR reads with MiXCR, one entry per CDR3 protein. The table shows about 290,000 distinct CDR3 sequences, with 12% to 15% occurring only once. V lost 5 bases and J lost 5, with 12 bases in between. The CDR3 extends over 13 amino acids. This clonotype was seen many times. The V call is TRBV12-3 or TRBV12-4, the J call TRBJ1-1; D gene ambiguous. Sequencing used blood. This TCR derives from a woman in her forties with Graves' hyperthyroidism. Here the CDR3 DNA reads TGTGCCAGCAGTACCGAATGGGGTACTGAAGCTTTCTTT. Translated, it gives CASSTEWGTEAFF.